A single sample is the source of the 13 T cell receptor beta chains below, sequenced in a study of cytomegalovirus exposure and HLA in healthy donors. The primer mix had 60 Vbeta and 13 Jbeta primers. TCRdb's table, derived via immunoSEQ multiplex PCR, lists solely in-frame clones and lacks some. Among 150,000 to 200,000 clones listed, around 82% were seen once. Specimen: PBMCs. Source of these receptors: a woman between 25 and 40 years old in good health and CMV-seropositive.

This chain connects TRBV7-9 to TRBJ2-7; D remains ambiguous. V lost 5 bases, J lost 4 bases, and 12 bases lay in between. Germline CDR1 is SEHNR and CDR2 is FQNEAQ (reference sequence). The CDR3 consists of 13 residues. The CDR3 is CASSPSRSYEQYF. The CDR3 DNA is TGTGCCAGCAGCCCCTCCCGTAGTTACGAGCAGTACTTC.

Remarks on this clone: Germline and junction disagree at one end, which may indicate a read error. The V and J genes are TRBV4-3 and TRBJ2-7; maybe TRBD1 (6 bases). CDR3 length: 10 amino acids. Germline loops: CDR1 LGHNA, CDR2 YSLEER. The CDR3: CASSQYTGFF. The CDR3 region has the DNA TGCGCCAGCAGCCAGTATACAGGGTTCTTC.

This clone has more than one count but fewer than ten. The chain uses TRBV6-5 and TRBJ1-2; the D gene is possibly TRBD1 (5 bases). Germline values: CDR1 MNHEY, CDR2 SVGAGI. The CDR3 is made up of 13 amino acids. V was shortened by 6 bases and J by 4 bases, with 12 bases between the two germline ends. This CDR3 is CASSSGGLYGYTF. In nucleotides, the CDR3 is TGTGCCAGCAGCTCCGGGGGTCTCTATGGCTACACCTTC.

This chain uses TRBV5-1 with TRBJ2-3, with TRBD2 identical over 8 bases. Germline loops: CDR1 SGHRS, CDR2 YFSETQ. Unmatched junction bases numbered 3, after V lost 6 bases and J lost 0 bases. This CDR3 region has 14 residues. The CDR3 nucleotides read TGCGCCAGCACCCTAGCGGGCAGCACAGATACGCAGTATTTT. Protein: CASTLAGSTDTQYF. The full variable domain, with the rest looked up from reference TRBV5-1 and TRBJ2-3, is KAGVTQTPRYLIKTRGQQVTLSCSPISGHRSVSWYQQTPGQGLQFLFEYFSETQRNKGNFPGRFSGRQFSNSRSEMNVSTLELGDSALYLCASTLAGSTDTQYFGPGTRLTVL.

This chain links TRBV9 with TRBJ2-2; a possible D gene is TRBD1 (7 bases). This CDR3 contains 14 residues. Trimming removed 2 bases at V and 3 bases at J, with 8 bases between. The germline CDR1 and CDR2 sequences are SGDLS and YYNGEE. The CDR3 reads CASSVRGDTGELFF. The DNA for the CDR3 is TGTGCCAGCAGCGTCAGGGGGGACACCGGGGAGCTGTTTTTT.

The chain combines TRBV5-1 with TRBJ2-1, with TRBD1 matching over 7 bases. CDR3 size: 19 residues. Germline trimming cut 4 bases from V and 0 bases from J; bases unmatched to any gene: 16. Germline V lookup: CDR1 SGHRS, CDR2 YFSETQ. The CDR3 protein is CASSGFNTGALVSYNEQFF. The CDR3, as DNA: TGCGCCAGCAGCGGATTCAACACAGGGGCCCTGGTCTCCTACAATGAGCAGTTCTTC.

The chain couples TRBV5-4 to TRBJ2-7, with a weak D call TRBD2 (7 bases). Looked up from germline, CDR1 is SGHNT and CDR2 is YYREEE (reference sequence). Trimming removed 2 bases from V and 7 bases from J, with 19 bases in between. The CDR3 consists of 15 residues. The CDR3 here is CASSLYAGALSEQYF. The CDR3 bases are TGTGCCAGCAGCTTATATGCGGGGGCCTTGTCGGAGCAGTACTTC. Full variable domain (missing parts from reference TRBV5-4 and TRBJ2-7): ETGVTQSPTHLIKTRGQQVTLRCSSQSGHNTVSWYQQALGQGPQFIFQYYREEENGRGNFPPRFSGLQFPNYSSELNVNALELDDSALYLCASSLYAGALSEQYFGPGTRLTVT.

The DNA for the CDR3 is TGTGCCAGCAGCTTAGAAGTTACGGGAGCTTTCTTT. It yields the protein CASSLEVTGAFF. This chain connects TRBV11-2 to TRBJ1-1; no reliable D call. Trimming cost V 0 bases and J 10 bases, with 9 bases left between them. The CDR3 loop spans 12 amino acids. The germline V gene encodes CDR1 SGHAT and CDR2 FQNNGV.

This clone was found once. The chain combines TRBV28 with TRBJ1-1, with 7 bases fitting TRBD1. The germline gives CDR1 MDHEN, CDR2 SYDVKM. The junction had 2 bases not matched to a gene; V was cut back by 3 bases and J by 1 base. The CDR3 consists of 14 residues. CDR3: CASSLGQRNTEAFF. CDR3 coding DNA: TGTGCCAGCAGTTTGGGACAGAGGAACACTGAAGCTTTCTTT. The variable domain in full, completed from reference TRBV28 and TRBJ1-1, reads DVKVTQSSRYLVKRTGEKVFLECVQDMDHENMFWYRQDPGLGLRLIYFSYDVKMKEKGDIPEGYSVSREKKERFSLILESASTNQTSMYLCASSLGQRNTEAFFGQGTRLTVV.

The chain carries TRBV13 and TRBJ2-2; TRBD2 matches at 11 bases. V was pared by 5 bases and J by 3 bases, with 8 bases of the junction left unmatched. The CDR3 spans 17 residues. In germline, CDR1 is PRHDT, CDR2 FYEKMQ (reference sequence). The CDR3 here is CASSPTSGGLDTGELFF. The CDR3 DNA reads as TGTGCCAGCAGCCCCACTAGCGGGGGTTTGGACACCGGGGAGCTGTTTTTT. Drawing the rest from reference TRBV13 and TRBJ2-2, the complete variable domain is AAGVIQSPRHLIKEKRETATLKCYPIPRHDTVYWYQQGPGQDPQFLISFYEKMQSDKGSIPDRFSAQQFSDYHSELNMSSLELGDSALYFCASSPTSGGLDTGELFFGEGSRLTVL.

The table lists this clone with a count of one. The V call is TRBV2, the J call TRBJ2-5; 7 nucleotides match TRBD1. The CDR3 runs 15 residues. Unmatched junction bases numbered 8, after V lost 6 bases and J lost 1 base. From germline, CDR1 is SNHLY and CDR2 FYNNEI. The chain's CDR3 is CASRKGTALQETQYF. DNA of the CDR3: TGTGCCAGCAGGAAAGGGACAGCCCTCCAAGAGACCCAGTACTTC.

This sequence joins TRBV30 and TRBJ2-2; tentative D call: TRBD2 (6 bases). The CDR3 extends over 15 amino acids. The germline CDR1 and CDR2 sequences are GTSNPN and SVGIG (reference sequence). The V end lost 2 bases, the J end lost 2 bases, and 12 bases lay between the germline ends. CDR3 loop: CAWSIGDSNTGELFF. The CDR3 nucleotides are TGTGCCTGGAGTATTGGGGACTCAAACACCGGGGAGCTGTTTTTT.

This chain uses TRBV2 with TRBJ1-2; 8 nucleotides match TRBD1. The CDR3 consists of 15 residues. Germline V gene sequence: CDR1 SNHLY, CDR2 FYNNEI. Trimming at V came to 6 bases and at J to 6 bases, leaving 12 bases not matched to a gene. CDR3 amino acids: CASRDRGLPRDGYTF. In DNA, the CDR3 is TGTGCCAGCAGAGACAGGGGCCTACCTAGGGATGGCTACACCTTC.